The clone carrying this T cell receptor beta chain has a handful of counts. Its specificity is unknown. The entry originates in a study of T-cell reconstitution after alpha-beta-depleted transplantation in children. Preparing the TCRbeta library involved the use of unique molecular identifiers. TCRdb recomputed calls from the PCR reads with MiXCR, one row per CDR3 protein. The repertoire holds about 900,000 distinct CDR3 sequences, with about 29% as singletons. V was clipped by 0 bases and J by 7 bases; unmatched bases: 6. Per the germline V gene, CDR1 is SGHRS and CDR2 is YFSETQ. The length of the CDR3 is 15 residues. Findings and caveats of the study: Alpha-beta T cells about two months after transplant reportedly derived from several hundred expanded graft clones. One year after transplant, T-cell counts and diversity came mostly from newly produced T cells. TCRbeta diversity was high at day 60 in some patients (a result of surviving recipient T cells and thymic progenitors).

The clonotype originates from a boy under two years old who had a stem cell transplant for SCID, so the T cells may come from the graft donor. This specimen was PBMCs, mostly from graft donor cells, taken 360 days after TCRalphabeta/CD19-depleted stem cell transplant. This chain joins TRBV5-1 and TRBJ1-5; TRBD1 matches 8 bases. CDR3 DNA sequence: TGCGCCAGCAGCTTGGCCGGACAGGGTAGCCAGCCCCAGCATTTT. Protein sequence: CASSLAGQGSQPQHF.